The T cell receptor (beta chain) under discussion was sequenced for a study of blood T cell repertoires in COVID-19. Study information: Collection of acute and convalescent COVID-19 samples took place in the United States, Italy and Spain. Sample material is recorded as cDNA or gDNA derived from T cells, B-cell-depleted T cells, or PBMCs.

Unmatched junction bases numbered 8, after V lost 0 bases and J lost 9 bases. Germline values: CDR1 SGDLS, CDR2 YYNGEE. The CDR3 consists of 14 residues. The authors' processing: By means of reference gene primer amplification, nucleated cell counts were estimated. Some clones are missing from TCRdb's copy, which holds only in-frame ones; the method was immunoSEQ multiplex PCR. D and trimming come from the DNA, and the V and J calls and clone size come from that table. Here the sample spans around 72,000 clones, about nine tenths being singletons. The rearrangement links TRBV9 to TRBJ1-1; 7 nucleotides match TRBD1. This receptor was taken from a woman in her fifties or sixties with acute or convalescent COVID-19. The sequencing sample was made of peripheral blood. In DNA form, the CDR3 reads TGTGCCAGCAGCGTAGAGGGACAGCGGACCAAAGCTTTCTTT. Translation: CASSVEGQRTKAFF.